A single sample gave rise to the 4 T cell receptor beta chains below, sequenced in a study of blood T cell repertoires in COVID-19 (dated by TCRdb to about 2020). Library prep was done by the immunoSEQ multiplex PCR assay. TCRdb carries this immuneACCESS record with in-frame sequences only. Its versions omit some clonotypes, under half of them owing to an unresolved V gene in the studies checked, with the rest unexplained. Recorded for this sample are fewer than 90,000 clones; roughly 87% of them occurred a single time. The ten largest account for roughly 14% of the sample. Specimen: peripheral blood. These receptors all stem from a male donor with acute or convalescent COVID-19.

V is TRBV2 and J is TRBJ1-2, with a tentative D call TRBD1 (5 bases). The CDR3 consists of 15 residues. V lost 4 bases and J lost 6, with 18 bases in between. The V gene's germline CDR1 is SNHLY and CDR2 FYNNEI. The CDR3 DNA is TGTGCCAGCAGTGTAAAGACGACCTGGGGGGATGGCTACACCTTC. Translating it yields CASSVKTTWGDGYTF.

This CDR3 is CASSVALGAVSTDTQYF. The CDR3 nucleotides are TGTGCCAGCAGCGTAGCTTTGGGGGCGGTAAGCACAGATACGCAGTATTTT. J is TRBJ2-3 and V is TRBV9, with a tentative D call TRBD1 (6 bases). CDR1 is SGDLS, CDR2 YYNGEE, per germline. Trimming took off 0 bases at V and 0 bases at J, with 14 bases between the two ends. CDR3 length equals 17 residues.

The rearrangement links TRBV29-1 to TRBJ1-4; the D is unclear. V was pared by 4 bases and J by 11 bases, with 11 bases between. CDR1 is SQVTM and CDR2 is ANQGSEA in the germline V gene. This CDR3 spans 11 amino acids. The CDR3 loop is CSVGRVGKLFF. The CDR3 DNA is TGCAGCGTTGGCCGGGTTGGGAAACTGTTTTTT.

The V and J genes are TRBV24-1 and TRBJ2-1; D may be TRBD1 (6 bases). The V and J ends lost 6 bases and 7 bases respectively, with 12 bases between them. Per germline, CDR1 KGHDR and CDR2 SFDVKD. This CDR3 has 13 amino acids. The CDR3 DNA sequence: TGTGCCACCAGTACTGATAGGGGGAATGAGCAGTTCTTC. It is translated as CATSTDRGNEQFF.